This entry lists 13 T cell receptor beta chains sequenced from one sample in a study of beta chain features in type 1 diabetes. Isolated RNA was reverse transcribed in full, so expressed TCRB transcripts were sequenced. The protocol was immunoSEQ multiplex PCR, while the TCRdb copy is restricted to in-frame clones and leaves out a portion. This table holds 250,000 to 350,000 clones, 12% to 15% found once. Sequenced material: central memory CD4+ T cells from blood. These receptors were taken from a young man in good health.

As concerns this clone: This sample also contains other DNA sequences that code for the same CDR3. This sequence joins TRBV2 and TRBJ2-1; the match to TRBD2 covers 8 bases. CDR1 and CDR2 from the germline V gene are SNHLY and FYNNEI. This CDR3 is built from 15 residues. Losses at the gene ends were 4 bases for V and 0 bases for J; bases not matched to a gene: 2. The CDR3 DNA sequence: TGTGCCAGCAGTGTCAGCGGGAGCTCCTACAATGAGCAGTTCTTC. Translation gives CASSVSGSSYNEQFF.

The V call is TRBV5-1, the J call TRBJ2-1, with TRBD2 as a possible D gene (6 bases). V was trimmed by 3 bases and J by 5 bases, leaving 15 bases between them. The length of the CDR3 is 15 residues. Looked up from germline, CDR1 is SGHRS and CDR2 is YFSETQ. The CDR3 loop is CASSWGDSQHNEQFF. The CDR3 nucleotides are TGCGCCAGCAGCTGGGGGGACTCTCAGCACAATGAGCAGTTCTTC. The whole variable domain, remainder taken from reference TRBV5-1 and TRBJ2-1, is KAGVTQTPRYLIKTRGQQVTLSCSPISGHRSVSWYQQTPGQGLQFLFEYFSETQRNKGNFPGRFSGRQFSNSRSEMNVSTLELGDSALYLCASSWGDSQHNEQFFGPGTRLTVL.

This clone was observed a handful of times. The chain couples TRBV30 to TRBJ2-7; D is ambiguous. Germline values: CDR1 GTSNPN, CDR2 SVGIG (reference sequence). The CDR3 covers 13 residues. Trimming stripped 5 bases from V and 0 bases from J, with 11 bases between. CDR3 loop: CAWCKSHSYEQYV. The CDR3 DNA follows: TGTGCCTGGTGCAAGTCGCACTCCTACGAGCAGTACGTC.

The J gene is TRBJ1-6, the V gene TRBV5-4; no clear D gene. The V gene's germline CDR1 is SGHNT and CDR2 YYREEE (reference sequence). CDR3 length: 15 residues. The V end lost 5 bases, the J end lost 7 bases, and 16 bases lay between the germline ends. The CDR3 DNA reads as TGTGCCAGCAGGGAGAGGACCACGGGGAATTCACCCCTCCACTTT. Amino acids: CASRERTTGNSPLHF.

The chain couples TRBV6-5 to TRBJ2-1; a possible D gene is TRBD2 (5 bases). Germline CDR1 is MNHEY and CDR2 is SVGAGI. V was cut by 4 bases and J by 3 bases, with 16 bases left in between. This CDR3 is built from 16 residues. CDR3 in amino acids: CASSSLRSGIYNEQFF. For the CDR3, the DNA is TGTGCCAGCAGTTCCCTGAGGAGCGGAATCTACAATGAGCAGTTCTTC.

This clone was found many times. The chain uses TRBV5-4 and TRBJ2-7; no definite D call. Between the trimmed V and J ends, which lost 1 base and 2 bases, there was a span of 7 bases. The CDR3 runs 13 residues. CDR1 and CDR2 from the germline V gene are SGHNT and YYREEE (reference sequence). This chain's CDR3 is CASSLPGPYEQYF. The CDR3 region has the DNA TGTGCCAGCAGCTTGCCCGGTCCCTACGAGCAGTACTTC.

The sample holds a few counts of this clone. The chain uses TRBV4-3 and TRBJ1-1; 10 bases fit TRBD1. This CDR3 contains 15 residues. Germline trimming cut 0 bases from V and 8 bases from J; bases unmatched to any gene: 6. Germline lookup yields CDR1 LGHNA and CDR2 YSLEER. The CDR3 coding sequence is TGCGCCAGCAGCCAAGACCCGGGACAGGGGATCGAAGCTTTCTTT. This translates into CASSQDPGQGIEAFF.

Only a few counts were recorded for this clone. The chain employs TRBV29-1 and TRBJ1-3; no definite D call. V was clipped by 5 bases and J by 2 bases, with 4 bases between them. Germline CDR1 reads SQVTM; CDR2 reads ANQGSEA. CDR3 length equals 11 residues. The CDR3 DNA reads as TGCAGCGTTAGCCCTGGAAACACCATATATTTT. Protein sequence: CSVSPGNTIYF.

The V and J genes are TRBV7-2 and TRBJ1-4, with D hard to call. Per the germline V gene, CDR1 is SGHTA and CDR2 is FQGNSA. The CDR3 totals 15 residues. Trimming stripped 5 bases from V and 3 bases from J, with 13 bases between. For the CDR3, the DNA is TGTGCCAGCAGCCCCACGGCGCTAGCTAATGAAAAACTGTTTTTT. Protein sequence: CASSPTALANEKLFF.

V gene TRBV5-1 combines with J gene TRBJ2-3, with 8 positions matching TRBD1. The CDR3 extends over 16 amino acids. V was pared by 0 bases and J by 5 bases, with 8 bases of the junction left unmatched. Germline loops: CDR1 SGHRS, CDR2 YFSETQ. CDR3 DNA sequence: TGCGCCAGCAGCTTGGGACAGGGGAAGGGTTTAGATACGCAGTATTTT. It translates to CASSLGQGKGLDTQYF.

The rearrangement links TRBV4-3 to TRBJ2-2; the D is unclear. The length of the CDR3 is 14 residues. Germline values: CDR1 LGHNA, CDR2 YSLEER. V dropped 0 bases and J dropped 3 bases, with 5 bases sitting between them. The DNA of the CDR3 is TGCGCCAGCAGCCAAGAGTTCCACACCGGGGAGCTGTTTTTT. Amino acid sequence: CASSQEFHTGELFF.

V usage is TRBV20-1 and J usage is TRBJ2-7, with D hard to call. V lost 3 bases and J lost 4, with 4 bases in between. This CDR3 has 10 amino acids. CDR1 and CDR2 from the germline V gene are DFQATT and SNEGSKA (reference sequence). The CDR3 reads CSARGYEQYV. The CDR3 coding sequence is TGCAGTGCTAGGGGATACGAGCAGTACGTC.

The rearrangement joins TRBV19 to TRBJ1-2; D not certain. The V gene lost 5 bases and the J gene lost 6 bases, with 13 bases spanning the gap. This CDR3 is 13 amino acids long. Germline CDR1 reads LNHDA; CDR2 reads SQIVND (reference sequence). CDR3 amino acids: CASSRSDVNGYTF. As DNA, the CDR3 is TGTGCCAGTAGTCGCTCAGATGTAAATGGCTACACCTTC.